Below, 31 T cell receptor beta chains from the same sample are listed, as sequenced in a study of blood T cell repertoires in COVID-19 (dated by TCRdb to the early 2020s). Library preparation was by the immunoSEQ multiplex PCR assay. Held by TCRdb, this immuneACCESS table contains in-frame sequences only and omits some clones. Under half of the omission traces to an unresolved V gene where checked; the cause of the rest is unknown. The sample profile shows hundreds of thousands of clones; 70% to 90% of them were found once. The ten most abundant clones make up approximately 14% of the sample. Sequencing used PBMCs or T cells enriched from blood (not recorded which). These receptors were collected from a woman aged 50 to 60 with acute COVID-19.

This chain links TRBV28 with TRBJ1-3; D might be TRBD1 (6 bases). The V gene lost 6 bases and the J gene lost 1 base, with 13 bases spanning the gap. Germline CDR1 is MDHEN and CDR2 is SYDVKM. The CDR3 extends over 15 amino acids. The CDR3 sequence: CASSLRGGSGNTIYF. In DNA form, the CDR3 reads TGTGCCAGCAGCCTTAGGGGGGGATCTGGAAACACCATATATTTT.

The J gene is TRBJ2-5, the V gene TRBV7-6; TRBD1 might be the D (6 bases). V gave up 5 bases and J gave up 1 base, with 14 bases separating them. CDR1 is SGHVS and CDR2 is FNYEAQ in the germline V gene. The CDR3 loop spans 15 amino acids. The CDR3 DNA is TGTGCCAGCAGCCTTAATACAGGGATCCAAGAGACCCAGTACTTC. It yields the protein CASSLNTGIQETQYF.

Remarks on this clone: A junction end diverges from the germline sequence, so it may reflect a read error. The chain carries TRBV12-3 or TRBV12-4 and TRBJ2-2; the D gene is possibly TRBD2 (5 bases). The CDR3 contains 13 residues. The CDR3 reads CASSVARAGELFF. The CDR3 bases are TGTGCCAGCAGTGTAGCGCGCGCCGGGGAGCTGTTTTTT.

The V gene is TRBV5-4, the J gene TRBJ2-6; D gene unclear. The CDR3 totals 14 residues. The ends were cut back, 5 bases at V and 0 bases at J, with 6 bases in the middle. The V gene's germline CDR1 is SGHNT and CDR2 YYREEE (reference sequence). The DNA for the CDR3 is TGTGCCAGCAGAGATAGCTCTGGGGCCAACGTCCTGACTTTC. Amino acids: CASRDSSGANVLTF.

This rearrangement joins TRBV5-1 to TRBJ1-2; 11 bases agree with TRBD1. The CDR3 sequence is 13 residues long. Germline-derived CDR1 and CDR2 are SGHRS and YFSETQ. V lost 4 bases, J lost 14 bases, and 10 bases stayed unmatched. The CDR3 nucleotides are TGCGCCAGCAGCCTGGACAGGGGGCGAGCTTCGACCTTC. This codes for CASSLDRGRASTF.

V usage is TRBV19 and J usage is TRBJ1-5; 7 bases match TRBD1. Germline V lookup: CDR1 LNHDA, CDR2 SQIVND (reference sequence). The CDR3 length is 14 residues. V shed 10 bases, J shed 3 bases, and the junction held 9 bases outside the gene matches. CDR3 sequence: CATETGFVNQPQHF. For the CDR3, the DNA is TGTGCCACCGAGACAGGGTTCGTCAATCAGCCCCAGCATTTT.

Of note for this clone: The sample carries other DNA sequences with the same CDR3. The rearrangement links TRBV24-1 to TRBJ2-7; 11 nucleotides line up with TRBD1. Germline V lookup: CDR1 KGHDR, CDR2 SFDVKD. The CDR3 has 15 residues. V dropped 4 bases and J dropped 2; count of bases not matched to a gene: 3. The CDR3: CATSDPGQGAYEQYF. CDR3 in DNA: TGTGCCACCAGTGACCCGGGACAGGGGGCCTACGAGCAGTACTTC.

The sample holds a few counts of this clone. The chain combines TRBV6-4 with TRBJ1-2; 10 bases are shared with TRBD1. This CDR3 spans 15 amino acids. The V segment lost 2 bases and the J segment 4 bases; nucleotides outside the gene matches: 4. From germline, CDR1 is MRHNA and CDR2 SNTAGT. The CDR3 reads CASSDGQGGSYGYTF. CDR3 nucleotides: TGTGCCAGCAGTGACGGACAGGGGGGAAGCTATGGCTACACCTTC.

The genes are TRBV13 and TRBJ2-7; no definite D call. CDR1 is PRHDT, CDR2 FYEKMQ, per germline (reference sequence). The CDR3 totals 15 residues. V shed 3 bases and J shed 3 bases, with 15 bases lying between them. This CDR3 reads CASSLGASSNYEQYF. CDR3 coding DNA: TGTGCCAGCAGCTTGGGCGCCTCCTCTAACTACGAGCAGTACTTC.

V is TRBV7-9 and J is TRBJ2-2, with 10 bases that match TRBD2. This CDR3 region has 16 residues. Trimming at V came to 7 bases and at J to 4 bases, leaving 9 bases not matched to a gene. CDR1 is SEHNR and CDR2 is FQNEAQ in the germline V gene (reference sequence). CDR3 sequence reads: CASTTGLAGATGELFF. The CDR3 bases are TGTGCCAGCACCACGGGTCTAGCGGGAGCCACCGGGGAGCTGTTTTTT.

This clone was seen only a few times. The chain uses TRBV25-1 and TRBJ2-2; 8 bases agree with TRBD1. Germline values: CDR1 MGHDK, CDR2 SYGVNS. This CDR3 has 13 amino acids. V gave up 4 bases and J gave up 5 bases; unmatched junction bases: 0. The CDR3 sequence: CASSGTGTGELFF. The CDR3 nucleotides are TGTGCCAGCAGTGGGACAGGGACCGGGGAGCTGTTTTTT.

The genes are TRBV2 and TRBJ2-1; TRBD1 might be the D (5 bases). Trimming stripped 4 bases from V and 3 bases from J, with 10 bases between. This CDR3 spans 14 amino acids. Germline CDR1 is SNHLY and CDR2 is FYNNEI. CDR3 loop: CASSVQGGYNEQFF. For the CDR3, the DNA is TGTGCCAGCAGTGTTCAGGGTGGCTACAATGAGCAGTTCTTC.

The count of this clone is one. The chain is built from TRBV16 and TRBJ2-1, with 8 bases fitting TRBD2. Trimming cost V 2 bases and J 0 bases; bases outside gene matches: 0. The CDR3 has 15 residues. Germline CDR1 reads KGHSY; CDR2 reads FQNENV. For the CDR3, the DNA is TGTGCCAGCAGCCAAAGCGGGAGCTCCTACAATGAGCAGTTCTTC. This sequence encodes CASSQSGSSYNEQFF.

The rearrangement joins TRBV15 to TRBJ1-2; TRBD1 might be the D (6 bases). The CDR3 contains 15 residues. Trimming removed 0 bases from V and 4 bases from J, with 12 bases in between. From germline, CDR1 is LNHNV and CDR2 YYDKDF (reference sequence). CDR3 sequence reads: CATSRDIQGPYGYTF. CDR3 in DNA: TGTGCCACCAGCAGAGATATACAGGGCCCCTATGGCTACACCTTC.

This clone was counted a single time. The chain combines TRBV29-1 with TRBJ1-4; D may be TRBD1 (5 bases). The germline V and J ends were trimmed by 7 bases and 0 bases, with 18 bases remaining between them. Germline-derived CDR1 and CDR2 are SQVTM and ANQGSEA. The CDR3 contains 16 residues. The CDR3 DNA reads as TGCAGCGCTGGATCCAGGGATCTAGCAACTAATGAAAAACTGTTTTTT. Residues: CSAGSRDLATNEKLFF.

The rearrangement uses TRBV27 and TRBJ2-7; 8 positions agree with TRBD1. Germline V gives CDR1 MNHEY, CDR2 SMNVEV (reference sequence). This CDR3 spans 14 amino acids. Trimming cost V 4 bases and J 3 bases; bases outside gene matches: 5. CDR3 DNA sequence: TGTGCCAGCAGTTCGGGACAGGCTCTCTACGAGCAGTACTTC. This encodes CASSSGQALYEQYF.

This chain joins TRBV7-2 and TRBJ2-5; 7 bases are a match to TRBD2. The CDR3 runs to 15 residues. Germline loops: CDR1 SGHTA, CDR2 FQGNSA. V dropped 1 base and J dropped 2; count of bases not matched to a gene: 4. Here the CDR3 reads CASSLVARGQETQYF. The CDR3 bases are TGTGCCAGCAGCTTAGTAGCGCGGGGGCAAGAGACCCAGTACTTC.

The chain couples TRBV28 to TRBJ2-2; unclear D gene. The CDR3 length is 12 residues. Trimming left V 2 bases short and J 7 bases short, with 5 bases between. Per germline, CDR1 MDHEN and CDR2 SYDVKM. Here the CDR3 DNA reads TGTGCCAGCAGTTTAGGAGTCGGGGAGCTGTTTTTT. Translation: CASSLGVGELFF.

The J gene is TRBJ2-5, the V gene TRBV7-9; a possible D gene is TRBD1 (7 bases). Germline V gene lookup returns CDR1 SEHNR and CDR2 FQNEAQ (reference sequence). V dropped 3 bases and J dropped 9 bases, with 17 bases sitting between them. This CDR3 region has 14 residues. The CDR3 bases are TGTGCCAGCAGCTTGGAGGGGGCTTCTCTGGCCCAGTACTTC. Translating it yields CASSLEGASLAQYF.

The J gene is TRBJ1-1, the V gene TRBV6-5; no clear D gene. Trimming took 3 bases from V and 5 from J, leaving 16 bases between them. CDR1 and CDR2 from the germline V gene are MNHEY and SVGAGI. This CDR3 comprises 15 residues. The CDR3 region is CASSYSGSGRTEAFF. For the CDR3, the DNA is TGTGCCAGCAGTTATTCGGGATCTGGGCGGACTGAAGCTTTCTTT.

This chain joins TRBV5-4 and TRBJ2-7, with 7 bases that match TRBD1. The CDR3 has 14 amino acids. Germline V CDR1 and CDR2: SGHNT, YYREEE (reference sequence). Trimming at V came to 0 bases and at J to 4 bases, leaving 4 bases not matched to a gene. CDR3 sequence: CASSLDGRGYEQYF. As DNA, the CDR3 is TGTGCCAGCAGCTTGGACGGCAGGGGGTACGAGCAGTACTTC.

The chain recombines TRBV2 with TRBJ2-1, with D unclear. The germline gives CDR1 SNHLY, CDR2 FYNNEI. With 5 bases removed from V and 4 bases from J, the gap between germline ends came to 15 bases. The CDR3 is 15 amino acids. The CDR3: CASSTRVQLYNEQFF. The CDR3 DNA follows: TGTGCCAGCAGTACCCGGGTCCAGCTTTACAATGAGCAGTTCTTC.

As DNA, the CDR3 is TGCGCCAGCAGCTTGTCAGGGACAGGGAATAGGGGCTACACCTTC. It translates to CASSLSGTGNRGYTF. This chain uses TRBV5-1 with TRBJ1-2, with 9 bases fitting TRBD1. The CDR3 runs 15 residues. V shed 1 base, J shed 8 bases, and the junction held 9 bases outside the gene matches. CDR1 is SGHRS, CDR2 YFSETQ, per germline.

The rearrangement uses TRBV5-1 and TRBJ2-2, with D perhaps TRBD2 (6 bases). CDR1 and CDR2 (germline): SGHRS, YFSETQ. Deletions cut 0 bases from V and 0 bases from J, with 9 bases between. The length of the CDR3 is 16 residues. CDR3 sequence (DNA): TGCGCCAGCAGCTTGGTGCGGGGCGCGAACACCGGGGAGCTGTTTTTT. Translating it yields CASSLVRGANTGELFF. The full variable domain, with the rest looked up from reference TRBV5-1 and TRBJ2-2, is KAGVTQTPRYLIKTRGQQVTLSCSPISGHRSVSWYQQTPGQGLQFLFEYFSETQRNKGNFPGRFSGRQFSNSRSEMNVSTLELGDSALYLCASSLVRGANTGELFFGEGSRLTVL.

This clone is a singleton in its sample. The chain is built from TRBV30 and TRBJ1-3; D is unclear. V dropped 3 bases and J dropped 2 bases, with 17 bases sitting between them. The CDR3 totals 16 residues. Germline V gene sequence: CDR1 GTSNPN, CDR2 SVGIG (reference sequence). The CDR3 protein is CAWRHPNEVTGNTIYF. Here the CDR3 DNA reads TGTGCCTGGAGACATCCCAATGAGGTGACTGGAAACACCATATATTTT. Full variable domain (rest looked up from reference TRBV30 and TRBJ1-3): SQTIHQWPATLVQPVGSPLSLECTVEGTSNPNLYWYRQAAGRGLQLLFYSVGIGQISSEVPQNLSASRPQDRQFILSSKKLLLSDSGFYLCAWRHPNEVTGNTIYFGEGSWLTVV.

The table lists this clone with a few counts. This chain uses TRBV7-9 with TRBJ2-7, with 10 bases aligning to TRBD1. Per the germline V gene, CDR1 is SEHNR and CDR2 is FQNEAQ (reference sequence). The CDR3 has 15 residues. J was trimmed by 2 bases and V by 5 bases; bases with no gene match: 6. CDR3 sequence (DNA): TGTGCCAGCAGCGCCCGGGACAGGGGAACCTACGAGCAGTACTTC. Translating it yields CASSARDRGTYEQYF. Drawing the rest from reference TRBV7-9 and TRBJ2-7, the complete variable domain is DTGVSQNPRHKITKRGQNVTFRCDPISEHNRLYWYRQTLGQGPEFLTYFQNEAQLEKSRLLSDRFSAERPKGSFSTLEIQRTEQGDSAMYLCASSARDRGTYEQYFGPGTRLTVT.

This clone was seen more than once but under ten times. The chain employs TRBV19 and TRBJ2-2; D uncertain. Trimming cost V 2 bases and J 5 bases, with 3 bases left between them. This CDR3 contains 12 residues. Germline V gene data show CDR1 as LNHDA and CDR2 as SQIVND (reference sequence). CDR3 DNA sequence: TGTGCCAGTAGTATACAAACCGGGGAGCTGTTTTTT. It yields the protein CASSIQTGELFF.

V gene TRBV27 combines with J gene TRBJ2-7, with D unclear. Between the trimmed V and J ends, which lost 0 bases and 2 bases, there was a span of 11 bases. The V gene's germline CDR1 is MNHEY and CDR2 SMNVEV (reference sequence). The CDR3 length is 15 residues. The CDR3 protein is CASSLSRGNPYEQYF. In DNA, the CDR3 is TGTGCCAGCAGTTTATCTCGCGGAAACCCCTACGAGCAGTACTTC.

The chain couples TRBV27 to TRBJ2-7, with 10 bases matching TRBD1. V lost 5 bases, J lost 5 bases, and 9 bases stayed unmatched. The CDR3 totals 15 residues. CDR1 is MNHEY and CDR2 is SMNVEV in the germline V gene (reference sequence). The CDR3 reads CASSPTGGADHEQYF. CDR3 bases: TGTGCCAGCAGTCCGACAGGGGGCGCGGACCACGAGCAGTACTTC.

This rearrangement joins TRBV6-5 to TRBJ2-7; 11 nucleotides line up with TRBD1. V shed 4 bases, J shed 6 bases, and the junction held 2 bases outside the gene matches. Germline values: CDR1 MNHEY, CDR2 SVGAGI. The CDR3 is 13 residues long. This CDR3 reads CASSWGQGGEQYF. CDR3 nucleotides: TGTGCCAGCAGTTGGGGACAGGGGGGCGAGCAGTACTTC.

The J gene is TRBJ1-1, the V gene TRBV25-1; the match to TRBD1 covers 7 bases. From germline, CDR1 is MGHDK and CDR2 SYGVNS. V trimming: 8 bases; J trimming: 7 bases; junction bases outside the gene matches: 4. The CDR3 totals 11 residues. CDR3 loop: CASGYRGEAFF. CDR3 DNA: TGTGCCAGCGGATACAGGGGTGAAGCTTTCTTT.